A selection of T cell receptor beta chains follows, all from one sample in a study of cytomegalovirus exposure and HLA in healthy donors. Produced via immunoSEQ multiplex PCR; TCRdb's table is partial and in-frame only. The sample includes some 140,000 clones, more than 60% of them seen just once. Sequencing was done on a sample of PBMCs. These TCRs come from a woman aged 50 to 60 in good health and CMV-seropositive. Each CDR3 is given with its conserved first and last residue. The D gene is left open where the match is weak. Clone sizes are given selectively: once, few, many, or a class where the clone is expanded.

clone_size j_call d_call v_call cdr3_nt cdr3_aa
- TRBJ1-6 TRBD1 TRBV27 TGTGCCAGCACCGGGGACAGCAGACAGAATTCACCCCTCCACTTT CASTGDSRQNSPLHF
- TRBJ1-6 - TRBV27 TGTGCCAGCACCGCGGAGTTGGGAGTACCCCTCCACTTT CASTAELGVPLHF
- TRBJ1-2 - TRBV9 TGTGCCAGCAGCGTAGGTTCCGGCGGTGTATATGGCTACACCTTC CASSVGSGGVYGYTF
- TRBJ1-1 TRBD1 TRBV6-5 TGTGCCAGCAGTTACGGGACAGGGGATACTGAAGCTTTCTTT CASSYGTGDTEAFF
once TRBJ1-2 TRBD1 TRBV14 TGTGCCAGCAGCCCCCAACGGGACAGCTATGGCTACACCTTC CASSPQRDSYGYTF
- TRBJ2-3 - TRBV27 TGTGCCAGCAGTCCTATTTCGTGGGAGTCGGCAGATACGCAGTATTTT CASSPISWESADTQYF
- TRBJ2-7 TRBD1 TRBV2 TGTGCCACCCACGGGACAGGGACCTACGAGCAGTACTTC CATHGTGTYEQYF
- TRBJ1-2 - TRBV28 TGTGCCAGCAGTATTTTTACCGGGACACAAAATGGCTACACCTTC CASSIFTGTQNGYTF
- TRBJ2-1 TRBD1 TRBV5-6 TGTGCCAGCAGCTTGGCGGACAGGGTGGGTTACAATGAGCAGTTCTTC CASSLADRVGYNEQFF
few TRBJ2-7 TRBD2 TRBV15 TGTGCCACCAGCGGGGGGACTAGCGGGAGCTCCTACGAGCAGTACTTC CATSGGTSGSSYEQYF
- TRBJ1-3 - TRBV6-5 TGTGCCAGCAGTTACATGAGCTCTGGAAACACCATATATTTT CASSYMSSGNTIYF
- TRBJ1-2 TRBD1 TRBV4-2 TGTGCCAGCAGCCACCCCGGGACAGGGGGCGAAAGGAATGGCTACACCTTC CASSHPGTGGERNGYTF
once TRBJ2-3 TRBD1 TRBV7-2 TGTGCCAGCAGCCGGGACAGTAGCACAGATACGCAGTATTTT CASSRDSSTDTQYF
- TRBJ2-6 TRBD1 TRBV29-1 TGCAGCGTTGAAGCGACGACAGGGTGGTATGGGGCCAACGTCCTGACTTTC CSVEATTGWYGANVLTF
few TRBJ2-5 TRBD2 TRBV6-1 TGTGCCAGCACGGGGGGGCCAGAAAAGACCCAGTACTTC CASTGGPEKTQYF
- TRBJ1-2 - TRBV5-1 TGCGCCAGCAGCTCCTCCCCAGGGAATGATGGCTACACCTTC CASSSSPGNDGYTF
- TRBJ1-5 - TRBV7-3 TGTGCCAGCAGCCCAAAGGCAGGCCAGCCCCAGCATTTT CASSPKAGQPQHF
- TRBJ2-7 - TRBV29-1 TGCAGCGTTGAGGCCGGAGCCTACGAGCAGTACTTC CSVEAGAYEQYF
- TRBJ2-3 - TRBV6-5 TGTGCCAGCAGGTCTAGCACAGATACGCAGTATTTT CASRSSTDTQYF
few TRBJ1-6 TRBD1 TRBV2 TGTGCCAGCAGAAAAAAGACAGGGGCCCCTAATTCACCCCTCCACTTT CASRKKTGAPNSPLHF
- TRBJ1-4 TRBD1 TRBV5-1 TGCGCCAGCAGCCGCGGACAGGGCGGCAACGAAAAACTGTTTTTT CASSRGQGGNEKLFF
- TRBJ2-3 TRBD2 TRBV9 TGTGCCAGCAGCGTAGGACTAGCGGGACCCTTACTCACAGATACGCAGTATTTT CASSVGLAGPLLTDTQYF
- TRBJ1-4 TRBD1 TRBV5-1 TGCGCCAGCAGCTTGGCCGAGTGGGACAGGAGGGGTGAAAAACTGTTTTTT CASSLAEWDRRGEKLFF
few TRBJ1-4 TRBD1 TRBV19 TGTGCCAGTAGTCCCCGGACAGGGGGCTTCGAAAAACTGTTTTTT CASSPRTGGFEKLFF
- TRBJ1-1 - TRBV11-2 TGTGCCAGCAGCTACTCAGGGGCGGAGATCACTGAAGCTTTCTTT CASSYSGAEITEAFF
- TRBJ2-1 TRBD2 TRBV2 TGTGCCAGCAGGTCGTTAGCGGGATACAATGAGCAGTTCTTC CASRSLAGYNEQFF
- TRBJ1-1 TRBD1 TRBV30 TGTGCCTGGAGCGAAGGACAGGAGAACACTGAAGCTTTCTTT CAWSEGQENTEAFF
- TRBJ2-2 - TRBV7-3 TGTGCCAGCAGCTTAGTCCCGGGTTCCACCGGGGAGCTGTTTTTT CASSLVPGSTGELFF
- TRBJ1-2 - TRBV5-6 TGTGCCAGCAGCTTCGCCGAGGGCTACACCTTC CASSFAEGYTF
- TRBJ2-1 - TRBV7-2 TGTGCCAGCAGCTTAGCGCGCGGTTATGAGCAGTTCTTC CASSLARGYEQFF
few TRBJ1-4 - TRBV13 TGTGCCAGCAGCCCTTGGCCGGGGGATGAAAAACTGTTTTTT CASSPWPGDEKLFF
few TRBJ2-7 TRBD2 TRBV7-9 TGTGCCAGCAGCTCCTTGGCGGGGGATCCGGAGCAGTACTTC CASSSLAGDPEQYF
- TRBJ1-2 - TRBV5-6 TGTGCCAGCAGCCACAGGGATGGCTACACCTTC CASSHRDGYTF
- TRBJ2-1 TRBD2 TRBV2 TGTGCCAGCAGGCCCTCTAGCGGGGGGGCCTCGTACAATGAGCAGTTCTTC CASRPSSGGASYNEQFF
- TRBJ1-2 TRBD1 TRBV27 TGTGCCGGCAGTTCGAGGGGGCGCGTCTATGGCTACACCTTC CAGSSRGRVYGYTF
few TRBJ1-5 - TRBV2 TGTGCCAGCAGTGAAAGCAGGGGAGGGCAGCCCCAGCATTTT CASSESRGGQPQHF
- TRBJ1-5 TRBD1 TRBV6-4 TGTGCCAGCAGCGGATACAGGGGACCTAGCAATCAGCCCCAGCATTTT CASSGYRGPSNQPQHF
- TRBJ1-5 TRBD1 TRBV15 TGTGCCACCAGCAGATCCCGGACAGGGGGAGGCAATCAGCCCCAGCATTTT CATSRSRTGGGNQPQHF
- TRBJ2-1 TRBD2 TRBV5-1 TGCGCCAGCAGCCCCCCCATGCGGGGGGATCCTGAGCAGTTCTTC CASSPPMRGDPEQFF
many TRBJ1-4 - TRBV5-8 TGTGCCAGCAGCTTGTTGGGGGCCGGTGAAACTAATGAAAAACTGTTTTTT CASSLLGAGETNEKLFF
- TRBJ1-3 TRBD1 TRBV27 TGTGCCAGCAGGGAACAGGGGGATGGAAACACCATATATTTT CASREQGDGNTIYF
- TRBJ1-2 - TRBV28 TGTGCCAGCAGTTTAGGGGGCCTAGCTCCGGGGGGCTACACCTTC CASSLGGLAPGGYTF
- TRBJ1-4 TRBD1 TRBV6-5 TGTGCCAGCAGTTCATCAGGACAGGAGGATGAAAAACTGTTTTTT CASSSSGQEDEKLFF